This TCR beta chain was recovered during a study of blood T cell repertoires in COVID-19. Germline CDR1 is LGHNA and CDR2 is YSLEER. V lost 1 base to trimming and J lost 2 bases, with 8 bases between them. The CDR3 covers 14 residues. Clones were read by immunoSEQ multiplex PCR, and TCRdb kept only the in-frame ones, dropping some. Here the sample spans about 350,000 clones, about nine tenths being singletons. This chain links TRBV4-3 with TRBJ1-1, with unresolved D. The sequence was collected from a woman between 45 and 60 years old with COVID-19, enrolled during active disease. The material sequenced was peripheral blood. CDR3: CASSQGRVNTEAFF. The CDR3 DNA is TGCGCCAGCAGCCAAGGTCGTGTTAACACTGAAGCTTTCTTT.